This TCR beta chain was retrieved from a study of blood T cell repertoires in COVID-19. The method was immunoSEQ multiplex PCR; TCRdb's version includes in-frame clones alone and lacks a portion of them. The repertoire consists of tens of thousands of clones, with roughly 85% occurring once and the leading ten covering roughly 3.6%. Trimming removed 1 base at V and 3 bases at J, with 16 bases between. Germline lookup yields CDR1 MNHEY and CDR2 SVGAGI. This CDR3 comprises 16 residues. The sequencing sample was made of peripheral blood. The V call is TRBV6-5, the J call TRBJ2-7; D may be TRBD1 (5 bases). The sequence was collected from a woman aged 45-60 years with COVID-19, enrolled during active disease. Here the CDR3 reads CASSYYPRQGGYEQYF. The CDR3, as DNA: TGTGCCAGCAGTTACTACCCCCGGCAGGGTGGCTACGAGCAGTACTTC.